This TCR beta chain originates from a study of blood T cells in healthy people across ages. Germline-derived CDR1 and CDR2 are ENHRY and SYGVKD. The CDR3 contains 14 residues. V lost 2 bases and J lost 0, with 8 bases in between. Regarding this clonotype: A much more abundant neighbour one base away suggests this may be a read error. Since no conserved phenylalanine or tryptophan closes the CDR3, a read error is the likely cause.

It was with a sample-barcoded 5' primer and a J-beta primer mix that a second PCR of roughly 7 to 12 cycles was run. TCRdb reanalysed the 5' RACE reads using MiXCR and keeps one entry per CDR3 protein. Counted here are 870,000 or so distinct CDR3 sequences, more than 25% occurring once; the ten biggest clones make up 15% to 20%. Sequenced material: blood. The receptor's source is a woman of 80 years or more in good health. This chain links TRBV10-3 with TRBJ2-7; D is perhaps TRBD1 (5 bases). DNA for the CDR3: TGTGCCATCAGTGAGAGACAGAGCTCCTACGAGCAGTACTTG. Protein: CAISERQSSYEQYL.